This TCR beta chain stems from a study of cytomegalovirus exposure and HLA in healthy donors. The wider study: Unique TCRs from HLA-typed donors, 80 million to 100 million of them, were held in an early data release.

This CDR3 has 19 amino acids. Germline CDR1 reads SGHDT; CDR2 reads YYEEEE. V trimming: 0 bases; J trimming: 3 bases; junction bases outside the gene matches: 11. The primer mix had 60 Vbeta and 13 Jbeta primers. Data came from immunoSEQ multiplex PCR; TCRdb stores just in-frame clones and leaves some out. This table has fewer than 150,000 clones, about 69% appearing once. General study points: Reported findings show TCR beta sequences accurately forecast HLA-A and HLA-B alleles in most subjects. Across all donors, roughly uniform sequencing depth was an assumption of the presence/absence analyses.

On this clone: Antigen: not known.

The TCR comes from a man aged 25 to 40 in good health and CMV-seronegative. The gene calls are TRBV5-6 and TRBJ2-6, with 8 positions matching TRBD1. Sequences were obtained from PBMCs. CDR3 coding DNA: TGTGCCAGCAGCTTGGTACCCGGGACAGGCCATGGTGGGGCCAACGTCCTGACTTTC. It specifies CASSLVPGTGHGGANVLTF.